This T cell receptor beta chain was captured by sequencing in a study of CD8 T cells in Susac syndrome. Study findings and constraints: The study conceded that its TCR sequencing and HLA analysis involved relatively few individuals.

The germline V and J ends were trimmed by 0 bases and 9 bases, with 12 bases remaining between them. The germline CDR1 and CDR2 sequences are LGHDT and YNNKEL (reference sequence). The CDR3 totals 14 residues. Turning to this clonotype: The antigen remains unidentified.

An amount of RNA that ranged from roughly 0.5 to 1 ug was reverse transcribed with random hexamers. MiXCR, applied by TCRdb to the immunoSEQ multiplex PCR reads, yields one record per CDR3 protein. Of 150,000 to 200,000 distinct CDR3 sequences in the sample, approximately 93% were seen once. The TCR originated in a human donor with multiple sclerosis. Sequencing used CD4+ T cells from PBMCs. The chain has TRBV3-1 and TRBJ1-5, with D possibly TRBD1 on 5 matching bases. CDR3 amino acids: CASSQDRGAGPQHF. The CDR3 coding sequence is TGTGCCAGCAGCCAAGATAGGGGAGCGGGGCCCCAGCATTTT.